The 20 T cell receptor beta chains presented below share a single source sample, sequenced in a study of T cell repertoires in cytomegalovirus infection. MiXCR, applied by TCRdb to the reads, yields one record per CDR3 protein. Seen here are some 400,000 distinct CDR3 sequences, roughly 30% observed once, and the top ten hold around 15%. The specimen was PBMCs. Receptors were obtained from a human donor in good health (CMV status not recorded). Some clones in this sample may be carry-over from other donors' samples.

The V call is TRBV12-3 or TRBV12-4, the J call TRBJ1-2; no definite D call. The CDR3 runs 13 residues. V lost 5 bases and J lost 4, with 11 bases in between. Here the CDR3 reads CASSPDSRYGYTF. The CDR3 DNA reads TGTGCCAGCAGTCCGGATTCCCGCTATGGCTACACCTTC.

This clonotype was observed many times. The V and J genes are TRBV7-9 and TRBJ2-7; D is unresolved. Per germline, CDR1 SEHNR and CDR2 FQNEAQ (reference sequence). Trimming left V 5 bases short and J 7 bases short, with 21 bases between. The CDR3 has 15 residues. The DNA for the CDR3 is TGTGCCAGCAGCCCTGGACGGACCGTCCGGTGGGAGCAGTACTTC. This gives the protein CASSPGRTVRWEQYF.

About this clonotype: An end of the junction does not agree with germline; a read error may underlie this. This chain joins TRBV7-6 and TRBJ2-2, with a weak D call TRBD2 (5 bases). The CDR3 runs to 15 residues. CDR1 is SGHVS, CDR2 FNYEAQ, per germline. The CDR3 DNA reads TGTGCTAGCAGCCCCGTTGTAGGGAGCACCGGGGAGCTGTTTTTT. Amino acid sequence: CASSPVVGSTGELFF.

Worth noting for this clonotype: Relative to the germline gene, one junction end is altered; a read error may explain this. This chain joins TRBV12-3 or TRBV12-4 and TRBJ1-1, with D hard to call. The CDR3 is made up of 15 amino acids. CDR3 nucleotide sequence: TGTGCCAGCAGCTTAATAGCGGCGGTGAACACTGAAGCTTTGTTT. Its translation: CASSLIAAVNTEALF.

The chain couples TRBV20-1 to TRBJ2-3; TRBD2 agrees at 11 bases. The V gene end was trimmed by 3 bases and the J gene end by 5 bases; junction bases not matched to a gene: 4. The CDR3 has 14 residues. Germline lookup yields CDR1 DFQATT and CDR2 SNEGSKA (reference sequence). The CDR3 loop is CSARVAGGLDTQYF. CDR3 nucleotides: TGCAGTGCTAGGGTAGCGGGGGGGTTAGATACGCAGTATTTT.

As to this clonotype: One end of the junction does not line up with germline, which may come from a read error. The chain recombines TRBV29-1 with TRBJ1-1, with D perhaps TRBD1 (6 bases). The CDR3 runs 11 residues. Germline loops: CDR1 SQVTM, CDR2 ANQGSEA. In DNA, the CDR3 is TGCAGCGTTTTTCGGGGGGCTGAAGCTTTATTT. As protein: CSVFRGAEALF.

This clonotype was observed many times. This sequence joins TRBV7-8 and TRBJ2-7; D perhaps matches TRBD2 (5 bases). V lost 2 bases and J lost 5, with 10 bases in between. Germline values: CDR1 SGHVS, CDR2 FQNEAQ. The CDR3 consists of 13 residues. CDR3 coding DNA: TGTGCCAGCAGCTTAATCGAGGGTCACGAGCAGTACTTC. Encoded protein: CASSLIEGHEQYF.

This clonotype has a count of ten or more. V gene TRBV7-2 combines with J gene TRBJ2-1; TRBD2 matches 8 bases. CDR3 length equals 15 residues. Germline trimming cut 5 bases from V and 1 base from J; bases unmatched to any gene: 4. Germline CDR1 and CDR2: SGHTA and FQGNSA. The CDR3, as DNA: TGTGCCAGCAGCCCTTCGGGGGGGTCCTACAATGAGCAGTTCTTC. Its protein is CASSPSGGSYNEQFF.

The chain links TRBV29-1 to TRBJ2-7; D gene uncertain. Trimming left V 0 bases short and J 6 bases short, with 9 bases between. CDR3 size: 12 residues. Germline-derived CDR1 and CDR2 are SQVTM and ANQGSEA. CDR3 protein: CSVEDSWGEQYF. CDR3 coding DNA: TGCAGCGTTGAAGACTCCTGGGGCGAGCAGTACTTC.

This clonotype was recorded a few times. This chain uses TRBV18 with TRBJ2-5; D ambiguous. Germline V CDR1 and CDR2: KGHSH, LQKENI. The CDR3 is made up of 14 amino acids. Trimming removed 3 bases from V and 5 bases from J, with 13 bases in between. CDR3 protein: CASSPGQPPETQYF. The CDR3, as DNA: TGTGCCAGCTCACCCGGCCAACCCCCGGAGACCCAGTACTTC.

This clonotype was observed at least ten times. The V and J genes are TRBV7-2 and TRBJ2-1; either TRBD1 or TRBD2 may supply D (5 bases each). Germline CDR1 and CDR2: SGHTA and FQGNSA. V lost 5 bases and J lost 10, with 12 bases in between. The CDR3 has 12 residues. The CDR3, as DNA: TGTGCCAGCAGCATAAACCGGGACGAGCAGTTCTTC. Its protein is CASSINRDEQFF.

This clonotype has only a few counts. The chain couples TRBV19 to TRBJ1-4; no firm D call. This CDR3 contains 15 residues. Germline CDR1 and CDR2: LNHDA and SQIVND (reference sequence). Between the trimmed V and J ends, which lost 7 bases and 8 bases, there was a span of 20 bases. DNA of the CDR3: TGTGCCAGTAACTCCCAGTTGGGCGTCCGGGAAAAACTGTTTTTT. It is translated as CASNSQLGVREKLFF.

This clonotype showed up many times. The chain combines TRBV15 with TRBJ2-5, with 10 positions matching TRBD1. Germline values: CDR1 LNHNV, CDR2 YYDKDF (reference sequence). V dropped 1 base and J dropped 3; count of bases not matched to a gene: 8. The CDR3 loop spans 17 amino acids. CDR3 residues: CATSRVGQGVVKETQYF. The CDR3 DNA reads TGTGCCACCAGCAGAGTTGGACAGGGGGTTGTCAAAGAGACCCAGTACTTC.

Regarding this clonotype: A much bigger clone sits one base away, suggesting this may be a read error. The chain combines TRBV7-2 with TRBJ2-1; tentatively, D is TRBD1 or TRBD2 (7 bases each). The CDR3 is 14 residues long. CDR1 is SGHTA and CDR2 is FQGNSA in the germline V gene. The chain's CDR3 is CASNPQGGGREQVF. The CDR3 DNA reads TGTGCCAGCAACCCCCAGGGGGGGGGAAGGGAGCAGGTCTTC.

This clonotype showed up many times. J is TRBJ2-7 and V is TRBV7-6, with a possible D match to TRBD1 (6 bases). The CDR3 loop spans 13 amino acids. Trimming removed 0 bases at V and 7 bases at J, with 10 bases between. Per the germline V gene, CDR1 is SGHVS and CDR2 is FNYEAQ. The CDR3 is CASSLAGQMEQYF. CDR3 nucleotides: TGTGCCAGCAGCTTAGCAGGACAGATGGAGCAGTACTTC.

V usage is TRBV29-1 and J usage is TRBJ2-2; 12 bases agree with TRBD1. Germline CDR1 is SQVTM and CDR2 is ANQGSEA. CDR3 size: 15 residues. Trimming removed 2 bases from V and 6 bases from J; junction bases left unmatched: 4. The DNA for the CDR3 is TGCAGCGTTGAATGGGGACAGGGGGCGCCCGGGGAGCTGTTTTTT. The encoded protein is CSVEWGQGAPGELFF.

The chain couples TRBV19 to TRBJ1-1; D gene uncertain. V lost 4 bases and J 1 base, leaving 10 bases between the germline ends. The CDR3 sequence is 14 residues long. Germline CDR1 reads LNHDA; CDR2 reads SQIVND (reference sequence). CDR3 residues: CASSKQLSNTEAFF. CDR3 in DNA: TGTGCCAGTAGTAAACAGCTTTCGAACACTGAAGCTTTCTTT.

This clonotype was counted at least ten times. J is TRBJ1-5 and V is TRBV7-8; D is perhaps TRBD1 (6 bases). Germline CDR1 is SGHVS and CDR2 is FQNEAQ. The CDR3 has 16 residues. Trimming removed 4 bases at V and 4 bases at J, with 17 bases between. The CDR3 DNA follows: TGTGCCAGCAGCTCCGATTCGGACAGACATAATCAGCCCCAGCATTTT. Translating gives CASSSDSDRHNQPQHF. The full variable domain, with the rest looked up from reference TRBV7-8 and TRBJ1-5, is GAGVSQSPRYKVAKRGQDVALRCDPISGHVSLFWYQQALGQGPEFLTYFQNEAQLDKSGLPSDRFFAERPEGSVSTLKIQRTQQEDSAVYLCASSSDSDRHNQPQHFGDGTRLSIL.

Comments on this clonotype: The junction departs from germline at one end; a sequencing error may be responsible. The J gene is TRBJ2-5, the V gene TRBV11-2, with 7 nucleotides matching TRBD1. This CDR3 spans 13 amino acids. Germline CDR1 reads SGHAT; CDR2 reads FQNNGV. For the CDR3, the DNA is TGTGCCAGCAGCCGAGACAGGGAAGAGACCAAGTACTTC. This sequence encodes CASSRDREETKYF. Supplemented by reference TRBV11-2 and TRBJ2-5, the full variable domain reads EAGVAQSPRYKIIEKRQSVAFWCNPISGHATLYWYQQILGQGPKLLIQFQNNGVVDDSQLPKDRFSAERLKGVDSTLKIQPAKLEDSAVYLCASSRDREETKYFGPGTRLLVL.

The CDR3 nucleotides are TGTGCCAGTAGTATGATGGGACAGGGGTCCTGCTACACCTTC. Amino acid sequence: CASSMMGQGSCYTF. The chain recombines TRBV19 with TRBJ1-2; 10 bases line up with TRBD1. Germline loops: CDR1 LNHDA, CDR2 SQIVND (reference sequence). The J segment lost 9 bases and the V segment lost 3 bases, leaving 7 bases of the junction unmatched. This CDR3 is built from 14 residues.